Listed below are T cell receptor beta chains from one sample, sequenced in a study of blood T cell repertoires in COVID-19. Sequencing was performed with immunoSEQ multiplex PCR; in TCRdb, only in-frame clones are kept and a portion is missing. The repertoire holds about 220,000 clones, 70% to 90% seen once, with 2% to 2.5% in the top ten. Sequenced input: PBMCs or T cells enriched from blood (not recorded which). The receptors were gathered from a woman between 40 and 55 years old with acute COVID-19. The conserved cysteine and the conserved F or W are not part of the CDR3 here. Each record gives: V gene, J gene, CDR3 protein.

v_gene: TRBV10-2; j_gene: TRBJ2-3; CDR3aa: ASSTQILGTDTQY
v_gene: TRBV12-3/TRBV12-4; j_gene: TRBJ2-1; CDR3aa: ASSLPGEQF
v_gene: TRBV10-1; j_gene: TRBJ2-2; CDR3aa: ASSYRAGELF
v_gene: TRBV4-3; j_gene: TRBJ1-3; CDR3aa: ASSQERDRGRNTIY
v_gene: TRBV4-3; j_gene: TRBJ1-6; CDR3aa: ASSQEGGAKNSPLH
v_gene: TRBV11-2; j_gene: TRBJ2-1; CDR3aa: ASSPVAGSYNEQF
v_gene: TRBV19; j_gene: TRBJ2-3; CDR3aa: ASSSQGRGTDTQY
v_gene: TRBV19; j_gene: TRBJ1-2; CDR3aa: ASSIPGTALANYGYT
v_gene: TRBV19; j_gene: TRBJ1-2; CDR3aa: ASSPQGDYGYT
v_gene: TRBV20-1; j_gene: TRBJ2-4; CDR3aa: SASRGKLEGKAKNIQY
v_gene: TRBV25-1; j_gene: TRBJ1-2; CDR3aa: ASSGRPQGAPYGYT
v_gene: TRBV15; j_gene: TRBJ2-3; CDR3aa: ATSRGQGANTQY
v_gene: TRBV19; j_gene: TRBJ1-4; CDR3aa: ASSGTDSVFLSTNEKLF
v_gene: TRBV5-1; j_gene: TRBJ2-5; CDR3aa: ASSAAGTPTGTQY
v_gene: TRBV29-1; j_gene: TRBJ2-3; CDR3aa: SVRFSGFADTQY
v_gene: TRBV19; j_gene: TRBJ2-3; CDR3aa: ASRGGTDTQY
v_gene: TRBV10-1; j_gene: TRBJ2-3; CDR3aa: ASSEFQGLTQY
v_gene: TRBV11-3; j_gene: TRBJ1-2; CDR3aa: ASEGQGDYGYT
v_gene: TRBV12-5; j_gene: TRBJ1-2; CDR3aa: ASGFSTGSHGYT
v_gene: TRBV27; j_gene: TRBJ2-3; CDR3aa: ASSLDRGTDTQY
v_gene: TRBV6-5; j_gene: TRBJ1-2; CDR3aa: ASSPPRTGAGYT
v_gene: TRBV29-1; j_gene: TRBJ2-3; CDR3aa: SVYPSGRTDTQY
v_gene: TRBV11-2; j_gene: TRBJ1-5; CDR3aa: ASSSQGGINQPQH
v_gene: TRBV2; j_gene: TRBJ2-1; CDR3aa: ASSEPSGGRYNEQF
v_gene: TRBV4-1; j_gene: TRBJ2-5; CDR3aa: ASSQGPRGTQY
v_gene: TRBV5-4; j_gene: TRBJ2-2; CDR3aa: ASSLDRGFTGELF
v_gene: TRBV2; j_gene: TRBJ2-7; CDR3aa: ASTFGGGPSYEQY
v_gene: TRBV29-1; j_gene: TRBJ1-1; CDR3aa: SGAGWGKAF
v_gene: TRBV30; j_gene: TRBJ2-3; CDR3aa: AWGHANTDTQY
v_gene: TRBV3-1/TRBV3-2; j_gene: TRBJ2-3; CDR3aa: ASSLRTRISDTQY
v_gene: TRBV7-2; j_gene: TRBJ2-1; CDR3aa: ASRPASGSRYEQF
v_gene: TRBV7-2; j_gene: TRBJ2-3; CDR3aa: ASEGGRTDTQY
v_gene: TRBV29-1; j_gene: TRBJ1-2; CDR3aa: SVGVGQGYGYT